Each of the 19 T cell receptor beta chains below was sequenced from the same sample in a study of cytomegalovirus exposure and HLA in healthy donors. PCR used 60 Vbeta primers and 13 Jbeta primers. Using immunoSEQ multiplex PCR, the repertoire was profiled, and TCRdb retains in-frame clones only, with some absent. The data contain approximately 82,000 clones, roughly a tenth of them singletons. The sequenced sample consisted of PBMCs. These TCRs come from a man in his 60s in good health and CMV-seropositive.

This chain joins TRBV28 and TRBJ1-2, with D possibly being TRBD1 (5 bases). The CDR3 is made up of 15 amino acids. In germline, CDR1 is MDHEN, CDR2 SYDVKM. Trimming shortened V by 8 bases and J by 7 bases, and 23 bases separated the two germline ends. The CDR3 DNA reads as TGTGCCAGCGTTAGGTCAGGGATATTAACACGTGGCTACACCTTC. Its protein is CASVRSGILTRGYTF.

Only a few counts were recorded for this clone. The chain recombines TRBV28 with TRBJ1-1; the match to TRBD1 covers 8 bases. V lost 7 bases and J lost 4; bases outside the gene matches: 8. Germline loops: CDR1 MDHEN, CDR2 SYDVKM. This CDR3 has 14 residues. This CDR3 reads CASKTGQVATEAFF. The CDR3 DNA reads TGTGCCAGCAAAACGGGACAGGTGGCCACTGAAGCTTTCTTT.

The CDR3 sequence is CASSSGGAGSEAFF. The CDR3 nucleotides are TGCGCCAGCAGCTCAGGGGGCGCGGGCAGTGAAGCTTTCTTT. This chain uses TRBV5-1 with TRBJ1-1; 8 nucleotides line up with TRBD1. The CDR3 consists of 14 residues. From germline, CDR1 is SGHRS and CDR2 YFSETQ. Germline trimming cut 3 bases from V and 7 bases from J; bases unmatched to any gene: 8.

This chain uses TRBV5-1 with TRBJ1-1, with 8 bases matching TRBD1. V shed 0 bases, J shed 0 bases, and the junction held 7 bases outside the gene matches. CDR1 is SGHRS, CDR2 YFSETQ, per germline. The CDR3 runs to 17 residues. The CDR3 DNA sequence: TGCGCCAGCAGCTTGGTAGCAGGGGGCGGGGTGAACACTGAAGCTTTCTTT. Amino acid sequence: CASSLVAGGGVNTEAFF.

The chain joins TRBV18 to TRBJ2-3; TRBD2 agrees at 7 bases. CDR1 is KGHSH and CDR2 is LQKENI in the germline V gene. V lost 6 bases, J lost 1 base, and 7 bases stayed unmatched. This CDR3 contains 15 residues. CDR3 sequence: CASSRTGGGTDTQYF. The CDR3 coding sequence is TGTGCCAGCTCCCGGACGGGAGGAGGCACAGATACGCAGTATTTT.

In its sample, this clone was seen a few times. This chain uses TRBV4-1 with TRBJ2-7, with 11 bases fitting TRBD1. The CDR3 totals 17 residues. Trimming cost V 0 bases and J 4 bases; bases outside gene matches: 8. Looked up from germline, CDR1 is MGHRA and CDR2 is YSYEKL. CDR3 sequence (DNA): TGCGCCAGCAGCCAAGATCCTTCCGGACAGGGGGCATACGAGCAGTACTTC. It translates to CASSQDPSGQGAYEQYF.

This chain links TRBV10-2 with TRBJ2-1, with D possibly matching TRBD2 (5 bases). V lost 10 bases to trimming and J lost 10 bases, with 14 bases between them. From germline, CDR1 is WSHSY and CDR2 SAAADI. The CDR3 has 11 residues. DNA of the CDR3: TGCGCCATCTTTCGGTCGGGAGAGCAGTTCTTC. The encoded protein is CAIFRSGEQFF.

The V gene is TRBV11-3, the J gene TRBJ2-3; 7 positions match TRBD2. V shed 8 bases and J 6 bases; nucleotides not matched to a gene: 11. CDR1 SGHNT and CDR2 YENEEA come from the germline V gene. The CDR3 has 14 amino acids. The CDR3, as DNA: TGTGCCAGCTCGGAGCGGGAAGGGGCCGATACGCAGTATTTT. Translation: CASSEREGADTQYF.

This chain joins TRBV9 and TRBJ1-3, with no clear D. The CDR3 runs to 16 residues. CDR1 is SGDLS, CDR2 YYNGEE, per germline. Trimming stripped 0 bases from V and 2 bases from J, with 12 bases between. The CDR3 DNA is TGTGCCAGCAGCGTAGTGGAGGGAGAGGCTGGAAACACCATATATTTT. Translated: CASSVVEGEAGNTIYF.

This clone was picked up a small number of times. The gene calls are TRBV13 and TRBJ2-7; no firm D call. The CDR3 covers 15 residues. Germline V gene sequence: CDR1 PRHDT, CDR2 FYEKMQ (reference sequence). V was cut by 0 bases and J by 7 bases, with 16 bases left in between. CDR3 nucleotides: TGTGCCAGCAGCTTAGGCGGTCGAGCCCCCGGGGAGCAGTACTTC. Translation: CASSLGGRAPGEQYF.

The chain links TRBV7-8 to TRBJ2-4, with unresolved D. Between the trimmed V and J ends, which lost 7 bases and 7 bases, there was a span of 20 bases. The CDR3 consists of 15 residues. Germline V CDR1 and CDR2: SGHVS, FQNEAQ. The CDR3 is CASTENPSGSNIQYF. CDR3 in DNA: TGTGCCAGCACCGAAAACCCTAGTGGTTCGAACATTCAGTACTTC.

The chain uses TRBV30 and TRBJ2-2; D unclear. Germline V gene data show CDR1 as GTSNPN and CDR2 as SVGIG (reference sequence). V shed 3 bases and J shed 0 bases, with 5 bases lying between them. The CDR3 length is 13 residues. CDR3 bases: TGTGCCTGGAGGCTATCGAACACCGGGGAGCTGTTTTTT. Translating gives CAWRLSNTGELFF.

V gene TRBV12-5 combines with J gene TRBJ1-2, with D perhaps TRBD1 (6 bases). The germline V gene has CDR1 LGHNT and CDR2 FRNRAP. CDR3 length: 16 residues. V shed 1 base and J shed 6 bases, with 18 bases lying between them. The chain's CDR3 is CASGLAPPGGSDGYTF. CDR3 sequence (DNA): TGTGCTAGTGGTTTGGCACCCCCGGGGGGCTCCGATGGCTACACCTTC.

CDR3 in amino acids: CASSVVEQGLAFF. CDR3 sequence (DNA): TGTGCCAGCAGCGTAGTTGAGCAGGGGTTAGCTTTCTTT. The V and J genes are TRBV9 and TRBJ1-1; maybe TRBD1 (6 bases). Germline CDR1 and CDR2: SGDLS and YYNGEE. The CDR3 is made up of 13 amino acids. The V end was cut by 0 bases, the J end by 10 bases, with 13 bases between.

V usage is TRBV28 and J usage is TRBJ2-3; D is uncertain. The germline V gene encodes CDR1 MDHEN and CDR2 SYDVKM. Trimming shortened V by 6 bases and J by 1 base, and 14 bases separated the two germline ends. This CDR3 region has 15 residues. The CDR3 coding sequence is TGTGCCAGCAGATTAAGCCCCCGCGGCACAGATACGCAGTATTTT. Translation: CASRLSPRGTDTQYF.

The chain carries TRBV7-6 and TRBJ2-5; a weak D match, TRBD2 (6 bases). The CDR3 length is 16 residues. Trimming shortened V by 7 bases and J by 2 bases, and 20 bases separated the two germline ends. CDR1 and CDR2 from the germline V gene are SGHVS and FNYEAQ. The CDR3 coding sequence is TGTGCCAGCATCCGACAAGGTGGGCTAGCGCAAGAGACCCAGTACTTC. Encoded protein: CASIRQGGLAQETQYF.

This clone was observed a few times. V gene TRBV19 combines with J gene TRBJ1-5; unclear D gene. In germline, CDR1 is LNHDA, CDR2 SQIVND (reference sequence). CDR3 length equals 15 residues. V was cut by 6 bases and J by 6 bases, with 18 bases left in between. The CDR3 sequence: CASSLNPPQAQPQHF. In DNA form, the CDR3 reads TGTGCCAGTAGCCTCAATCCCCCGCAGGCTCAGCCCCAGCATTTT.

This clone was seen more than once but under ten times. J is TRBJ2-1 and V is TRBV28; maybe TRBD2 (5 bases). The CDR3 has 15 residues. The germline V gene has CDR1 MDHEN and CDR2 SYDVKM. The V end was cut by 6 bases, the J end by 8 bases, with 20 bases between. The CDR3 sequence: CASRSPRPGDYEQFF. The CDR3 nucleotides read TGTGCCAGCAGGTCCCCTAGGCCCGGGGATTATGAGCAGTTCTTC. The full variable domain, rest sourced from reference TRBV28 and TRBJ2-1, is DVKVTQSSRYLVKRTGEKVFLECVQDMDHENMFWYRQDPGLGLRLIYFSYDVKMKEKGDIPEGYSVSREKKERFSLILESASTNQTSMYLCASRSPRPGDYEQFFGPGTRLTVL.

This chain links TRBV5-1 with TRBJ1-1, with 8 bases identical to TRBD1. Germline CDR1 reads SGHRS; CDR2 reads YFSETQ. Losses at the gene ends were 2 bases for V and 7 bases for J; bases not matched to a gene: 4. There are 13 residues in the CDR3. The CDR3 is CASSLTGGNEAFF. Here the CDR3 DNA reads TGCGCCAGCAGCTTAACAGGGGGGAATGAAGCTTTCTTT.